The 30 T cell receptor beta chains in this list originate from one sample, sequenced in a study of T cell repertoires in cytomegalovirus infection. TCRdb passed the reads through MiXCR, listing each CDR3 protein once. The sample has some 150,000 distinct CDR3 sequences, about 6.5% seen once. The material sequenced was PBMCs. The receptors come from a human donor in good health (CMV status not recorded). Some clones in this sample may be carry-over from other donors' samples.

The V call is TRBV2, the J call TRBJ1-1; no firm D call. The germline V gene has CDR1 SNHLY and CDR2 FYNNEI. V lost 5 bases and J 3 bases, leaving 13 bases between the germline ends. The CDR3 length is 14 residues. CDR3 sequence: CASSYSELDTEAFF. The CDR3 DNA reads as TGTGCCAGCAGTTACAGTGAATTGGACACTGAAGCTTTCTTT.

This clonotype was picked up many times. The chain joins TRBV28 to TRBJ1-4; D not certain. V dropped 5 bases and J dropped 0 bases, with 13 bases sitting between them. Per germline, CDR1 MDHEN and CDR2 SYDVKM. The length of the CDR3 is 16 residues. The CDR3 sequence is CASSSIREPTNEKLFF. DNA of the CDR3: TGTGCCAGCAGTAGTATAAGGGAACCAACTAATGAAAAACTGTTTTTT.

V and J are TRBV5-1 and TRBJ1-3; no firm D call. In germline, CDR1 is SGHRS, CDR2 YFSETQ. The CDR3 has 16 amino acids. Trimming left V 0 bases short and J 3 bases short, with 13 bases between. The CDR3 reads CASSLVPGRFGNTIYF. CDR3 nucleotide sequence: TGCGCCAGCAGCTTGGTGCCCGGTCGGTTTGGAAACACCATATATTTT.

This clonotype was observed many times. This chain uses TRBV7-2 with TRBJ1-4; TRBD1 is a possible D gene (5 bases). Per germline, CDR1 SGHTA and CDR2 FQGNSA. Trimming cost V 5 bases and J 3 bases, with 16 bases left between them. The CDR3 is 16 residues long. The DNA for the CDR3 is TGTGCCAGCAGCCACGGGGCGGGGGTACCTAATGAAAAACTGTTTTTT. Residues: CASSHGAGVPNEKLFF. The full variable domain, rest sourced from reference TRBV7-2 and TRBJ1-4, is GAGVSQSPSNKVTEKGKDVELRCDPISGHTALYWYRQSLGQGLEFLIYFQGNSAPDKSGLPSDRFSAERTGGSVSTLTIQRTQQEDSAVYLCASSHGAGVPNEKLFFGSGTQLSVL.

This clonotype was counted a single time. The J gene is TRBJ1-1, the V gene TRBV18; TRBD1 matches 12 bases. The CDR3 is 16 amino acids. The germline V gene has CDR1 KGHSH and CDR2 LQKENI. Trimming removed 3 bases from V and 5 bases from J; junction bases left unmatched: 7. The CDR3 sequence: CASSPGTGGGGTEAFF. CDR3 bases: TGTGCCAGCTCACCGGGGACAGGGGGCGGTGGTACTGAAGCTTTCTTT.

This clonotype was counted a few times. The rearrangement uses TRBV20-1 and TRBJ2-7, with 10 nucleotides matching TRBD2. J lost 9 bases, V lost 5 bases, and 10 bases had no gene match. From germline, CDR1 is DFQATT and CDR2 SNEGSKA (reference sequence). CDR3 size: 13 residues. CDR3 coding DNA: TGCAGTGCTCCCTTTAGCGGGGGGAGTGGGCAGTACTTC. As protein: CSAPFSGGSGQYF.

This clonotype was observed a handful of times. The chain is built from TRBV14 and TRBJ1-1; no clear D gene. This CDR3 is built from 14 residues. Germline V gene lookup returns CDR1 SGHDN and CDR2 FVKESK. The germline V and J ends were trimmed by 1 base and 6 bases, with 12 bases remaining between them. The CDR3 DNA sequence: TGTGCCAGCAGCCAAGTAAGGGTTGTAGCTGAAGCTTTCTTT. Translating it yields CASSQVRVVAEAFF.

The chain's CDR3 is CASRPGLAGGPRETQYF. CDR3 sequence (DNA): TGCGCCAGCAGGCCGGGACTAGCGGGGGGGCCTCGGGAGACCCAGTACTTC. This chain connects TRBV5-1 to TRBJ2-5; 16 nucleotides line up with TRBD2. The CDR3 has 17 residues. CDR1 and CDR2 from the germline V gene are SGHRS and YFSETQ. J lost 5 bases, V lost 5 bases, and 9 bases had no gene match.

Ten or more counts support this clonotype. V usage is TRBV7-2 and J usage is TRBJ1-1, with D perhaps matching TRBD1 (5 bases). The germline V gene has CDR1 SGHTA and CDR2 FQGNSA. Between the trimmed V and J ends, which lost 5 bases and 9 bases, there was a span of 16 bases. This CDR3 has 13 amino acids. CDR3 in amino acids: CASSQGEGRQAFF. Here the CDR3 DNA reads TGTGCCAGCAGCCAGGGAGAGGGCCGGCAAGCTTTCTTT.

The chain links TRBV29-1 to TRBJ1-1, with D possibly being TRBD1 (5 bases). The CDR3 extends over 13 amino acids. Deletions cut 4 bases from V and 0 bases from J, with 9 bases between. Germline CDR1 reads SQVTM; CDR2 reads ANQGSEA. CDR3 amino acids: CSVGGLMNTEAFF. CDR3 DNA sequence: TGCAGCGTTGGGGGACTGATGAACACTGAAGCTTTCTTT.

This clonotype came up many times. This chain connects TRBV7-8 to TRBJ2-1, with D tentatively TRBD1 (6 bases). The length of the CDR3 is 15 residues. Germline values: CDR1 SGHVS, CDR2 FQNEAQ. Trimming took 5 bases from V and 5 from J, leaving 16 bases between them. CDR3 sequence (DNA): TGTGCCAGCAGCCCAGGGGAGCGGCTTGACAATGAGCAGTTCTTC. This translates into CASSPGERLDNEQFF.

This clonotype was seen repeatedly, ten times or more. This chain joins TRBV2 and TRBJ1-2; 9 nucleotides align to TRBD1. The germline V gene encodes CDR1 SNHLY and CDR2 FYNNEI. V trimming: 6 bases; J trimming: 6 bases; junction bases outside the gene matches: 5. This CDR3 is built from 13 residues. The CDR3 sequence is CASRSDRGNGYTF. CDR3 nucleotides: TGTGCCAGCAGATCGGACAGGGGTAATGGCTACACCTTC.

This clonotype has only a few counts. J is TRBJ2-1 and V is TRBV2; no definite D call. Trimming shortened V by 6 bases and J by 7 bases, and 4 bases separated the two germline ends. This CDR3 has 10 amino acids. Germline V gives CDR1 SNHLY, CDR2 FYNNEI. In nucleotides, the CDR3 is TGTGCCAGCAGGAGAAATGAGCAGTTCTTC. Protein: CASRRNEQFF.

This clonotype has a count of ten or more. The J gene is TRBJ2-1, the V gene TRBV28; tentatively, D is TRBD1 (6 bases). This CDR3 is built from 16 residues. Trimming took off 6 bases at V and 1 base at J, with 16 bases between the two ends. In germline, CDR1 is MDHEN, CDR2 SYDVKM. The CDR3: CASSLNTGKSYNEQFF. CDR3 sequence (DNA): TGTGCCAGCAGCCTCAACACAGGGAAATCCTACAATGAGCAGTTCTTC.

In its sample, this clonotype was seen many times. The chain carries TRBV11-2 and TRBJ1-2, with D unclear. With 5 bases removed from V and 4 bases from J, the gap between germline ends came to 14 bases. The CDR3 totals 14 residues. Germline V lookup: CDR1 SGHAT, CDR2 FQNNGV. The CDR3 sequence is CASSHPLGPYGYTF. As DNA, the CDR3 is TGTGCCAGCAGCCATCCCCTTGGACCCTATGGCTACACCTTC.

This clonotype was counted ten times or more. The V and J genes are TRBV28 and TRBJ2-7, with no clear D. This CDR3 comprises 16 residues. Germline V gene lookup returns CDR1 MDHEN and CDR2 SYDVKM. The V gene lost 2 bases and the J gene lost 9 bases, with 23 bases spanning the gap. CDR3 bases: TGTGCCAGCAGTTTAACATCAACAGATTTTCTACGAGGGCAGTACTTC. This gives the protein CASSLTSTDFLRGQYF.

The sample holds many counts of this clonotype. The junction shows a germline mismatch at one end, possibly a read error. Written as DNA, the CDR3 is TGTGCCAGCAGCGGCCTCCTGGTGTTGGTCTTC. Amino acid sequence: CASSGLLVLVF. The V and J genes are TRBV25-1 and TRBJ2-1, with D uncertain. Germline V gene data show CDR1 as MGHDK and CDR2 as SYGVNS. This CDR3 is built from 11 residues.

In this sample, this clonotype turned up a few times. The J gene is TRBJ1-1, the V gene TRBV5-1; D is unresolved. The CDR3 sequence is 14 residues long. CDR1 is SGHRS, CDR2 YFSETQ, per germline. V lost 3 bases, J lost 8 bases, and 17 bases lay in between. The CDR3 DNA is TGCGCCAGCAGCTCCCGTGAATTCGGGGTCGAAGCTTTCTTT. It yields the protein CASSSREFGVEAFF.

At least ten counts were recorded for this clonotype. The rearrangement uses TRBV20-1 and TRBJ2-3; D is undetermined. The V and J ends lost 2 bases and 0 bases respectively, with 12 bases between them. The germline CDR1 and CDR2 sequences are DFQATT and SNEGSKA (reference sequence). The CDR3 loop spans 15 amino acids. The CDR3 bases are TGCAGTGCTAGACCCTCAACGGCTAGCACAGATACGCAGTATTTT. This codes for CSARPSTASTDTQYF.

A few counts support this clonotype. The DNA for the CDR3 is TGTGCCAGCACCTACGAAGAGAAAGATACGCAGTATTTT. As protein: CASTYEEKDTQYF. This chain joins TRBV6-1 and TRBJ2-3; D gene uncertain. The germline gives CDR1 MNHNS, CDR2 SASEGT. CDR3 length equals 13 residues. Trimming left V 7 bases short and J 5 bases short, with 13 bases between.

This clonotype occurred many times. The V gene is TRBV28, the J gene TRBJ2-7; D unresolved. This CDR3 has 13 residues. Germline-derived CDR1 and CDR2 are MDHEN and SYDVKM. V lost 5 bases, J lost 3 bases, and 11 bases lay in between. Written as DNA, the CDR3 is TGTGCCAGCAGTCCGCCCCAGGACTACGAGCAGTACTTC. This gives the protein CASSPPQDYEQYF.

In its sample, this clonotype was seen a few times. This chain links TRBV19 with TRBJ1-1, with a tentative D call TRBD1 (6 bases). The CDR3 has 14 amino acids. Per germline, CDR1 LNHDA and CDR2 SQIVND (reference sequence). With 7 bases removed from V and 5 bases from J, the gap between germline ends came to 17 bases. CDR3 coding DNA: TGTGCCAGTACCATCTCTTCCAGGGGTACTGAAGCTTTCTTT. Its protein product is CASTISSRGTEAFF. Combining the CDR3 with reference TRBV19 and TRBJ1-1 gives the whole variable domain DGGITQSPKYLFRKEGQNVTLSCEQNLNHDAMYWYRQDPGQGLRLIYYSQIVNDFQKGDIAEGYSVSREKKESFPLTVTSAQKNPTAFYLCASTISSRGTEAFFGQGTRLTVV.

This clonotype has a count of ten or more. The chain combines TRBV4-3 with TRBJ1-1; D gene ambiguous. Germline lookup yields CDR1 LGHNA and CDR2 YSLEER. The CDR3 extends over 17 amino acids. Trimming pared 0 bases from V and 2 bases from J, leaving 16 bases between. The CDR3 reads CASSQDLGVGKNTEAFF. For the CDR3, the DNA is TGCGCCAGCAGCCAAGATTTGGGTGTGGGGAAAAACACTGAAGCTTTCTTT.

The chain employs TRBV28 and TRBJ1-6; D unresolved. Per germline, CDR1 MDHEN and CDR2 SYDVKM. CDR3 length equals 14 residues. V was trimmed by 4 bases and J by 9 bases, leaving 13 bases between them. CDR3 amino acids: CASSSGPLSSPLHF. CDR3 sequence (DNA): TGTGCCAGCAGTTCCGGGCCGCTTTCTTCACCCCTCCACTTT.

This clonotype was seen repeatedly, ten times or more. A much larger clonotype is one base distant, so this may be a read error. This sequence joins TRBV7-9 and TRBJ2-1; 7 positions agree with TRBD1. This CDR3 has 13 residues. J lost 8 bases, V lost 1 base, and 2 bases had no gene match. Germline V CDR1 and CDR2: SEHNR, FQNEAQ (reference sequence). CDR3 coding DNA: TGTGCCAGCAGCTTAGGACAGGGCTATGAGCAGTTCTTC. It specifies CASSLGQGYEQFF. The full variable domain, rest sourced from reference TRBV7-9 and TRBJ2-1, is DTGVSQNPRHKITKRGQNVTFRCDPISEHNRLYWYRQTLGQGPEFLTYFQNEAQLEKSRLLSDRFSAERPKGSFSTLEIQRTEQGDSAMYLCASSLGQGYEQFFGPGTRLTVL.

Ten or more counts support this clonotype. The rearrangement uses TRBV7-2 and TRBJ1-2; D may be TRBD1 (5 bases). Per the germline V gene, CDR1 is SGHTA and CDR2 is FQGNSA. V lost 4 bases and J lost 2, with 14 bases in between. The CDR3 has 15 residues. DNA for the CDR3: TGTGCCAGCAGCTCCGGGACGGAATACAACTATGGCTACACCTTC. Translating it yields CASSSGTEYNYGYTF.

This chain uses TRBV20-1 with TRBJ2-5, with 11 bases identical to TRBD1. After removal of 1 base from V and 4 bases from J, the junction contained 2 bases not matched to a gene. CDR1 and CDR2 from the germline V gene are DFQATT and SNEGSKA (reference sequence). CDR3 length equals 14 residues. The CDR3 here is CSARAGTGGETQYF. The CDR3 DNA follows: TGCAGTGCTAGAGCCGGGACAGGGGGAGAGACCCAGTACTTC.

The J gene is TRBJ2-1, the V gene TRBV5-4; D possibly corresponds to TRBD1 (5 bases). The germline gives CDR1 SGHNT, CDR2 YYREEE (reference sequence). The V end was cut by 9 bases, the J end by 0 bases, with 16 bases between. This CDR3 spans 15 amino acids. DNA of the CDR3: TGTGCCACCCAACAGGACGTGAGCTCCTACAATGAGCAGTTCTTC. Its translation: CATQQDVSSYNEQFF.

A few counts support this clonotype. V and J are TRBV10-3 and TRBJ1-1, with D perhaps TRBD1 (5 bases). Between the trimmed V and J ends, which lost 6 bases and 3 bases, there was a span of 14 bases. Germline V CDR1 and CDR2: ENHRY, SYGVKD. The CDR3 spans 14 residues. CDR3 nucleotides: TGTGCCATCAGGAAGGAGGGGCCGGACACTGAAGCTTTCTTT. This sequence encodes CAIRKEGPDTEAFF.

This clonotype was seen repeatedly, ten times or more. V gene TRBV10-3 combines with J gene TRBJ1-1, with 8 bases aligning to TRBD1. This CDR3 is 13 amino acids long. Germline lookup yields CDR1 ENHRY and CDR2 SYGVKD. The junction had 4 bases not matched to a gene; V was cut back by 8 bases and J by 2 bases. The CDR3 DNA is TGTGCCATCGGGACAGGATTTAACACTGAAGCTTTCTTT. As protein: CAIGTGFNTEAFF.